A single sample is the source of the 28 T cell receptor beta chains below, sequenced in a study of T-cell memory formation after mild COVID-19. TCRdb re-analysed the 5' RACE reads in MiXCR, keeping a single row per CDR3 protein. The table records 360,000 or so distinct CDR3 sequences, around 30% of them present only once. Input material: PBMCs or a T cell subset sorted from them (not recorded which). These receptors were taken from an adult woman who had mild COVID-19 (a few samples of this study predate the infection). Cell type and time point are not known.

The chain's CDR3 is CASSFDTNYGYTF. The CDR3 region has the DNA TGCGCCAGCAGCTTTGACACAAACTATGGCTACACCTTC. V is TRBV5-1 and J is TRBJ1-2; no definite D call. The ends were cut back, 2 bases at V and 2 bases at J, with 7 bases in the middle. CDR3 length equals 13 residues. Germline assignment: CDR1 SGHRS and CDR2 YFSETQ. Full variable domain (missing parts from reference TRBV5-1 and TRBJ1-2): KAGVTQTPRYLIKTRGQQVTLSCSPISGHRSVSWYQQTPGQGLQFLFEYFSETQRNKGNFPGRFSGRQFSNSRSEMNVSTLELGDSALYLCASSFDTNYGYTFGSGTRLTVV.

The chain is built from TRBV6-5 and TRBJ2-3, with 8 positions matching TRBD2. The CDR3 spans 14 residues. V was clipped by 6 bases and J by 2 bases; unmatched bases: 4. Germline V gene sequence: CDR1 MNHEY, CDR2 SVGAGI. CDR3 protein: CASSRGGDTDTQYF. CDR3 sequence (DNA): TGTGCCAGCAGCCGGGGGGGAGACACAGATACGCAGTATTTT.

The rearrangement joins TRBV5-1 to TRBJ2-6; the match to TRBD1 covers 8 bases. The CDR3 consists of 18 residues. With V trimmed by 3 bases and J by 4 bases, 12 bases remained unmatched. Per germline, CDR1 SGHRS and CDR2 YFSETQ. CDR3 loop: CASSSGQGPGLGANVLTF. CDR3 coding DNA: TGCGCCAGCAGCTCTGGACAGGGCCCGGGTTTGGGGGCCAACGTCCTGACTTTC.

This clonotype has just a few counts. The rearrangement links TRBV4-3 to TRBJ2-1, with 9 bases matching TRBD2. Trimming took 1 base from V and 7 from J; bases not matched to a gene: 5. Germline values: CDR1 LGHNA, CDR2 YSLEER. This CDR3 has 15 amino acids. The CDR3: CASSQVAGVGNEQFF. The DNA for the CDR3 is TGCGCCAGCAGCCAAGTAGCGGGAGTCGGGAATGAGCAGTTCTTC.

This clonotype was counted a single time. As DNA, the CDR3 is TGCAGCGTTGACGCACAAGGGACAGGGAGAATCTACGAGCAGTACTTC. This codes for CSVDAQGTGRIYEQYF. The chain uses TRBV29-1 and TRBJ2-7, with 9 bases that match TRBD1. Unmatched junction bases numbered 12, after V lost 3 bases and J lost 3 bases. The CDR3 is 16 amino acids. Germline values: CDR1 SQVTM, CDR2 ANQGSEA.

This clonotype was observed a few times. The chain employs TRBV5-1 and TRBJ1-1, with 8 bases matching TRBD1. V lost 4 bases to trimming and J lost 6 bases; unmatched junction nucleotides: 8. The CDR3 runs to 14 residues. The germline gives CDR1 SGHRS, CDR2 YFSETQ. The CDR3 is CASSLQGGQAEAFF. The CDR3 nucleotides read TGCGCCAGCAGCCTACAGGGGGGACAGGCTGAAGCTTTCTTT.

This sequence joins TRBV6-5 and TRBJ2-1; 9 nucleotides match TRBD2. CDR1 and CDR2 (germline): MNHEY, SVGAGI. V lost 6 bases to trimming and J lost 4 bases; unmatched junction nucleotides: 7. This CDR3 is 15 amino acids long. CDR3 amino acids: CASSIAGVAYNEQFF. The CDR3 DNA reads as TGTGCCAGCAGCATAGCGGGAGTAGCTTACAATGAGCAGTTCTTC.

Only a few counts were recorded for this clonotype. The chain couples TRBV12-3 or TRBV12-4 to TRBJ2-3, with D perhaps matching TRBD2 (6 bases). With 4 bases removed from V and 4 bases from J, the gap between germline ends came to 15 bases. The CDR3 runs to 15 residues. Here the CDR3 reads CASSSLASVPDTQYF. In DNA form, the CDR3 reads TGTGCCAGCAGTTCCCTGGCTAGCGTCCCAGATACGCAGTATTTT.

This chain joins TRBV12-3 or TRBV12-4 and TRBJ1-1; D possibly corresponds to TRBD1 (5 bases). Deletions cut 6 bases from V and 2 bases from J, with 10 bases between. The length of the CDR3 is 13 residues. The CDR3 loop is CASSRDVNTEAFF. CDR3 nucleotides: TGTGCCAGCAGCCGGGACGTCAACACTGAAGCTTTCTTT.

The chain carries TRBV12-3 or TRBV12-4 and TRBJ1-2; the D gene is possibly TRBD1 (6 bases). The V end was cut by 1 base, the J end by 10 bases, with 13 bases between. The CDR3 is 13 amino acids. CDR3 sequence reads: CASSLGVQGNYTF. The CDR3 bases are TGTGCCAGCAGTTTAGGTGTACAGGGAAACTACACCTTC.

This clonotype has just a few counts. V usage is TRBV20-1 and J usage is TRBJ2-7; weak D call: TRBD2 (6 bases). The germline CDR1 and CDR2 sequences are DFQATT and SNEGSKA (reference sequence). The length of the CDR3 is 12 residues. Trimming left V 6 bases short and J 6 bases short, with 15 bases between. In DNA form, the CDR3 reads TGCAGTGCCACGGGCGGGATAGGCGAGCAGTACTTC. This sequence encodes CSATGGIGEQYF.

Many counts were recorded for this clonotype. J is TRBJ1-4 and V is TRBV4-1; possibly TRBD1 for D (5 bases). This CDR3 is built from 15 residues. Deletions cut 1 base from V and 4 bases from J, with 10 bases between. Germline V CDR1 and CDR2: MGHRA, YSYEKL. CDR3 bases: TGCGCCAGCAGCCAAGGGTACGGGGGTAATGAAAAACTGTTTTTT. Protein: CASSQGYGGNEKLFF.

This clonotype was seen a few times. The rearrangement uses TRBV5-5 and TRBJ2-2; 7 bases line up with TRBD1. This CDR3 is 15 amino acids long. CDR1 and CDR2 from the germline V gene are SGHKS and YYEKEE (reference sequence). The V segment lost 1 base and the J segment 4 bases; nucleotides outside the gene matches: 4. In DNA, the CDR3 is TGTGCCAGCAGCTTGAGGGGGCAGGCCACCGGGGAGCTGTTTTTT. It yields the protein CASSLRGQATGELFF.

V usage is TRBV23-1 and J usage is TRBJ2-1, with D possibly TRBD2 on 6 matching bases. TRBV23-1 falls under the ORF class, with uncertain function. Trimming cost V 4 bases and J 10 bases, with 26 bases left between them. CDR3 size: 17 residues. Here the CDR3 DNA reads TGCGCCAGCAGTCTTTTCGTAGCGCCAGGAGGGCCTTGGGAGCAGTTCTTC. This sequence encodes CASSLFVAPGGPWEQFF.

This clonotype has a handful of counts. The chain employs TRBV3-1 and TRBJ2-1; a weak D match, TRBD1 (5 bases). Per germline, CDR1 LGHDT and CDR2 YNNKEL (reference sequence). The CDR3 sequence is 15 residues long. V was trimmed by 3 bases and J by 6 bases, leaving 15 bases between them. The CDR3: CASSHDEDRFNEQFF. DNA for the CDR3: TGTGCCAGCAGCCATGACGAAGACAGATTCAATGAGCAGTTCTTC.

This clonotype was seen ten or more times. CDR3 nucleotides: TGCGCCAGCAGGATGGGGATATTTGACACTGAAGCTTTCTTT. Translated: CASRMGIFDTEAFF. This chain connects TRBV5-1 to TRBJ1-1; D is uncertain. V was clipped by 5 bases and J by 3 bases, with 14 bases between them. The CDR3 is made up of 14 amino acids. The V gene's germline CDR1 is SGHRS and CDR2 YFSETQ. The whole variable domain, remainder taken from reference TRBV5-1 and TRBJ1-1, is KAGVTQTPRYLIKTRGQQVTLSCSPISGHRSVSWYQQTPGQGLQFLFEYFSETQRNKGNFPGRFSGRQFSNSRSEMNVSTLELGDSALYLCASRMGIFDTEAFFGQGTRLTVV.

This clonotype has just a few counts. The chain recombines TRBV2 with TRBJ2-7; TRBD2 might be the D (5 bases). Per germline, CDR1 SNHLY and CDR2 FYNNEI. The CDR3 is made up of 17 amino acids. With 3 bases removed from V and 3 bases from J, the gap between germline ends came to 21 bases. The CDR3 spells CASSDWTEAPRDYEQYF. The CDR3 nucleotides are TGTGCCAGCAGTGATTGGACGGAGGCCCCCCGGGACTACGAGCAGTACTTC.

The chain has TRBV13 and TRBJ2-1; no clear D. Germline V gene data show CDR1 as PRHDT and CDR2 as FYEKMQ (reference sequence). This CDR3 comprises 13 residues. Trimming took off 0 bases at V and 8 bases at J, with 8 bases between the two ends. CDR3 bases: TGTGCCAGCAGCTTAGGGGCAATGGATGAGCAGTTCTTC. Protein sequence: CASSLGAMDEQFF. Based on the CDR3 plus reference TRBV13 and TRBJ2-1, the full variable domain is AAGVIQSPRHLIKEKRETATLKCYPIPRHDTVYWYQQGPGQDPQFLISFYEKMQSDKGSIPDRFSAQQFSDYHSELNMSSLELGDSALYFCASSLGAMDEQFFGPGTRLTVL.

Here the CDR3 DNA reads TGTGCCAGCAGTCTCGTAGCGGGGGGAAGCACAGATACGCAGTATTTT. Translated, it gives CASSLVAGGSTDTQYF. The chain joins TRBV27 to TRBJ2-3; 10 bases align to TRBD2. Germline V gene sequence: CDR1 MNHEY, CDR2 SMNVEV (reference sequence). With 5 bases clipped from V and 0 bases from J, the junction kept 5 bases outside the gene matches. The CDR3 loop spans 16 amino acids.

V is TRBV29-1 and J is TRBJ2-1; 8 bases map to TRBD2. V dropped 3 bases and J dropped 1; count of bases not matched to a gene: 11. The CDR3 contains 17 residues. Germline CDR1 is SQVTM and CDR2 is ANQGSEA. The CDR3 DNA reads TGCAGCGTTGATCCCTTAGCGGGAATTAGTTCCTACAATGAGCAGTTCTTC. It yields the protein CSVDPLAGISSYNEQFF.

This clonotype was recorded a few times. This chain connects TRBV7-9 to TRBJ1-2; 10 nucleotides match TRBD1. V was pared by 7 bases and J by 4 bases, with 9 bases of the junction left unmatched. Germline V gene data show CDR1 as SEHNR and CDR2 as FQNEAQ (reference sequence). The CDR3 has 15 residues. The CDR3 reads CASNPATGGTYGYTF. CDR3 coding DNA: TGTGCCAGCAACCCAGCGACAGGGGGCACCTATGGCTACACCTTC.

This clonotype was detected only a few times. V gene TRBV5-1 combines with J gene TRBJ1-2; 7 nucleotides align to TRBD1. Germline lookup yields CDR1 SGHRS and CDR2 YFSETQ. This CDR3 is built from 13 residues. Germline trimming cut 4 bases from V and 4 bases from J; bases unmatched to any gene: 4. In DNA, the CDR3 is TGCGCCAGCAGCGGGCCAGGGGGCTATGGCTACACCTTC. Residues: CASSGPGGYGYTF.

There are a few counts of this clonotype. This chain's CDR3 is CASTWTRSSYNEQFF. CDR3 in DNA: TGTGCCAGCACCTGGACTAGGAGCTCCTACAATGAGCAGTTCTTC. The V and J genes are TRBV7-9 and TRBJ2-1, with 7 bases lining up with TRBD2. The V gene end was trimmed by 7 bases and the J gene end by 0 bases; junction bases not matched to a gene: 6. Germline V lookup: CDR1 SEHNR, CDR2 FQNEAQ (reference sequence). There are 15 residues in the CDR3. Looking up the rest from reference TRBV7-9 and TRBJ2-1 gives the full variable domain: DTGVSQNPRHKITKRGQNVTFRCDPISEHNRLYWYRQTLGQGPEFLTYFQNEAQLEKSRLLSDRFSAERPKGSFSTLEIQRTEQGDSAMYLCASTWTRSSYNEQFFGPGTRLTVL.

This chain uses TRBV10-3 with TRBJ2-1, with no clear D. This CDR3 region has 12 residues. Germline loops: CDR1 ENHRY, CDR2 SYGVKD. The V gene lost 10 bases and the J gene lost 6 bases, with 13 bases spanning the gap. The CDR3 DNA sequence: TGTGCCACGTCATCGGGTCTCAATGAGCAGTTCTTC. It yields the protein CATSSGLNEQFF.

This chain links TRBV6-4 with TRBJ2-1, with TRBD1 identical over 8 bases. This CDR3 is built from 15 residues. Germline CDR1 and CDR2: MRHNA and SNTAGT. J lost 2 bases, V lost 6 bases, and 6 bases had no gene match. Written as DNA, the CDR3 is TGTGCCAGCAGCTTGACAGGGGATCCCTACAATGAGCAGTTCTTC. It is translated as CASSLTGDPYNEQFF.

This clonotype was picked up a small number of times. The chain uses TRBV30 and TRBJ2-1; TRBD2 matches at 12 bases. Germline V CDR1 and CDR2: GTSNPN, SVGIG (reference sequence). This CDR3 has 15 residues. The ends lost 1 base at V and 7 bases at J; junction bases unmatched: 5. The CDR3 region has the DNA TGTGCCTGGAGTGGCGGGCTAGCGGGAGGGAATGAGCAGTTCTTC. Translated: CAWSGGLAGGNEQFF.

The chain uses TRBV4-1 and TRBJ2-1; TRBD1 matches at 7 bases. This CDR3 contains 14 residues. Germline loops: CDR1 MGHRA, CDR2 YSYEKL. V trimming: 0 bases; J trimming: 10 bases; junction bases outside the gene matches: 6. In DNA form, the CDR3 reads TGCGCCAGCAGCCAAGATCAGGGGGTCACGGAGCAGTTCTTC. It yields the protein CASSQDQGVTEQFF.

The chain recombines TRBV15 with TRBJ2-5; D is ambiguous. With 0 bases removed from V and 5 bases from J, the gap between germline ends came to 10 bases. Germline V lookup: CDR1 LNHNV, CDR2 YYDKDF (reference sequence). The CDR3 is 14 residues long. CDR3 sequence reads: CATSREELLETQYF. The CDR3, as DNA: TGTGCCACCAGCAGAGAAGAACTGCTCGAGACCCAGTACTTC.